The clone carrying this TCR beta chain was detected only a few times. Its target is not known. Germline loops: CDR1 DFQATT, CDR2 SNEGSKA (reference sequence). The ends were cut back, 6 bases at V and 1 base at J, with 18 bases in the middle. The CDR3 runs to 15 residues. The data derive from a study of T-cell memory formation after mild COVID-19. TCRdb ran MiXCR on the 5' RACE reads and lists one entry per CDR3 protein. In the table there are 380,000 or so distinct CDR3 sequences, roughly an eighth of which are singletons. Whole-study results and caveats: Clones which contracted sat mainly in CM and EM if CD4+, and in EMRA if CD8+. Some responding clones appeared in pre-infection memory, suggesting cross-reactive memory joined. What remained unconfirmed was the SARS-CoV-2 specificity of second-wave clones peaking on day 37.

This receptor was obtained from a man between 18 and 29 years old who had mild COVID-19 (a few samples of this study predate the infection). Cell type and time point are not known. The sequenced sample consisted of PBMCs or a T cell subset sorted from them (not recorded which). The rearrangement links TRBV20-1 to TRBJ2-5; the D gene is possibly TRBD1 (5 bases). The CDR3 sequence is CSASPRAGRQETQYF. DNA of the CDR3: TGCAGTGCCTCGCCCAGGGCCGGGCGCCAAGAGACCCAGTACTTC.